The T cell receptor beta chain under discussion was sequenced for a study of blood T cell repertoires in COVID-19. Study-level background: In each case, the material was cDNA or gDNA derived from T cells, B-cell-depleted T cells, or PBMCs.

The CDR3 sequence is 17 residues long. J lost 6 bases, V lost 1 base, and 14 bases had no gene match. Per germline, CDR1 MNHNS and CDR2 SASEGT. Profiled with immunoSEQ multiplex PCR; TCRdb holds only in-frame clones, not every one. The sample comprises about 400,000 clones, 89% of which are singletons, and approximately 1.2% rests with the top ten. The sequenced sample was peripheral blood. This sequence joins TRBV6-1 and TRBJ2-7; 8 positions agree with TRBD2. The TCR sequence derives from a man aged 35 to 55 with acute or convalescent COVID-19. CDR3 DNA sequence: TGTGCCAGCAGTGAAGGAGAGCGGGAGTTGAGTACGGGCGAGCAGTACTTC. Translation: CASSEGERELSTGEQYF.